The 5 T cell receptor beta chains in this list originate from one sample, sequenced in a study of CD8 T cells in Susac syndrome. Random-hexamer reverse transcription was applied to about 0.45 to 1 ug RNA. Each CDR3 protein gets one entry after TCRdb re-called the immunoSEQ multiplex PCR reads with MiXCR. The table has about 120,000 distinct CDR3 sequences, around 90% seen once. The sample comprised CD4+ T cells from PBMCs. These receptors were collected from a human donor in good health.

The chain is built from TRBV19 and TRBJ1-5; D perhaps matches TRBD1 (6 bases). Trimming shortened V by 7 bases and J by 6 bases, and 13 bases separated the two germline ends. Looked up from germline, CDR1 is LNHDA and CDR2 is SQIVND (reference sequence). CDR3 length equals 13 residues. Written as DNA, the CDR3 is TGTGCCAGTAACGCGCAGGGGTTTCAGCCCCAGCATTTT. Protein product: CASNAQGFQPQHF.

This chain joins TRBV5-6 and TRBJ1-1; D gene unclear. V lost 4 bases and J 1 base, leaving 8 bases between the germline ends. Germline lookup yields CDR1 SGHDT and CDR2 YYEEEE. The CDR3 extends over 13 amino acids. The CDR3 DNA reads TGTGCCAGCAGCCTCCCAGCGAACACTGAAGCTTTCTTT. Residues: CASSLPANTEAFF.

The gene calls are TRBV20-1 and TRBJ1-3, with D perhaps TRBD1 (5 bases). Per germline, CDR1 DFQATT and CDR2 SNEGSKA (reference sequence). The CDR3 loop spans 14 amino acids. The CDR3 bases are TGCAGCCCCGTTGACAGACGCTCTGGAAACACCATATATTTT. This gives the protein CSPVDRRSGNTIYF.

The V call is TRBV5-1, the J call TRBJ2-7; possible D gene TRBD2, 6 bases. CDR1 is SGHRS, CDR2 YFSETQ, per germline. The length of the CDR3 is 12 residues. Trimming cost V 4 bases and J 7 bases, with 12 bases left between them. The CDR3 DNA is TGCGCCAGCAGCGCGGGGACGGGAGAGCAGTACTTC. Protein sequence: CASSAGTGEQYF.

The V call is TRBV5-4, the J call TRBJ1-2; 10 nucleotides agree with TRBD1. The CDR3 loop spans 15 amino acids. The J segment lost 7 bases and the V segment lost 2 bases, leaving 8 bases of the junction unmatched. Looked up from germline, CDR1 is SGHNT and CDR2 is YYREEE (reference sequence). CDR3 DNA: TGTGCCAGCAGCTTTTTCCGGGACAGGGGTTTTGGCTACACCTTC. It codes for CASSFFRDRGFGYTF.